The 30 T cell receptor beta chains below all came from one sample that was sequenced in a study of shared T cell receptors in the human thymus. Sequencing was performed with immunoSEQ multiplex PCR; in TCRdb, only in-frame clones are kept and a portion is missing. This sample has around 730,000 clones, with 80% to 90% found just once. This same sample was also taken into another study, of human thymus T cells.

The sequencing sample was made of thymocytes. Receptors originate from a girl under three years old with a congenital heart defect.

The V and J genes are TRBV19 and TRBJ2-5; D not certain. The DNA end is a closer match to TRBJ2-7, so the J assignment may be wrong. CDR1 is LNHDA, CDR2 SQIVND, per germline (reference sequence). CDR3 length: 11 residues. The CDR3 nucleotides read TGTGCCAGATCAATTTGCTACGAGCAGTACTTC. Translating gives CARSICYEQYF.

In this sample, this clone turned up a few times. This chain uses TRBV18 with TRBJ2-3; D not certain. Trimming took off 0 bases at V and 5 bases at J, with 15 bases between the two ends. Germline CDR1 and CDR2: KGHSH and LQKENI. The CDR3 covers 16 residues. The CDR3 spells CASSPPSSNLGDTQYF. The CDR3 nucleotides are TGTGCCAGCTCACCACCGAGTAGTAACCTAGGAGATACGCAGTATTTT.

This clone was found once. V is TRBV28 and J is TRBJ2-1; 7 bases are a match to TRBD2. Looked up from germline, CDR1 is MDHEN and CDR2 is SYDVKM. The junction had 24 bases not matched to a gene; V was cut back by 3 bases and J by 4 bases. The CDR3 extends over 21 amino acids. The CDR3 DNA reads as TGTGCCAGCAGTTTCCCCCTAAGGGCGCGGGCAGCCGGGGGGTATTACAATGAGCAGTTCTTC. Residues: CASSFPLRARAAGGYYNEQFF.

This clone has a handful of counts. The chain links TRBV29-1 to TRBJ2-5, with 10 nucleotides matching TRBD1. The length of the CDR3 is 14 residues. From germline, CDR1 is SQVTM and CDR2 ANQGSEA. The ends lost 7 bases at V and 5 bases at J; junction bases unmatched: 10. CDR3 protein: CSGEATGGGETQYF. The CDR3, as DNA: TGCAGCGGGGAAGCGACAGGGGGCGGGGAGACCCAGTACTTC.

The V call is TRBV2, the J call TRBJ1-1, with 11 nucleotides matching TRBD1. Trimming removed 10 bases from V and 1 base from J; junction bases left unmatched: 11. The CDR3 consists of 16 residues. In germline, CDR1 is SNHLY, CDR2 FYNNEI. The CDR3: CAIRGAGQGGNTEAFF. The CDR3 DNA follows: TGTGCCATAAGGGGGGCGGGACAGGGGGGGAACACTGAAGCTTTCTTT.

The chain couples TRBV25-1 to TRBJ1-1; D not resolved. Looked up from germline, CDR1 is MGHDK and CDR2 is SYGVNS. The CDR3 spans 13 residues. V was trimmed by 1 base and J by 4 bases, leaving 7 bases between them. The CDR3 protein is CASSEFQATEAFF. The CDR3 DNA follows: TGTGCCAGCAGTGAATTTCAGGCCACTGAAGCTTTCTTT.

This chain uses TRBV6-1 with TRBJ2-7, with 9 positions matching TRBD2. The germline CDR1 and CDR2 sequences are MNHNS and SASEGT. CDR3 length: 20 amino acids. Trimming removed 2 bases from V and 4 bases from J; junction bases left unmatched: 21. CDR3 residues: CASSELDRPSSGTPSYEQYF. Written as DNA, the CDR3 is TGTGCCAGCAGTGAACTCGACAGGCCATCTAGCGGGACCCCTTCATACGAGCAGTACTTC.

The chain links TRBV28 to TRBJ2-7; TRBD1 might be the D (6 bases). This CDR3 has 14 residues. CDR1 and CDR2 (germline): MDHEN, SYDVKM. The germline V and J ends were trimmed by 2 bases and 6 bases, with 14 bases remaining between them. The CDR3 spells CASSLRGWMGEQYF. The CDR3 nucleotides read TGTGCCAGCAGTTTAAGGGGGTGGATGGGCGAGCAGTACTTC.

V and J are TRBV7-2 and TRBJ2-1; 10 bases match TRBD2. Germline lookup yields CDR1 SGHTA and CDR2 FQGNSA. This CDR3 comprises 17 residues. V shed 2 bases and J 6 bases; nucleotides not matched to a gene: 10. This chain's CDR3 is CASSLWLAGGLFNEQFF. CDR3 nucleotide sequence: TGTGCCAGCAGCTTATGGTTAGCGGGGGGTTTATTCAATGAGCAGTTCTTC.

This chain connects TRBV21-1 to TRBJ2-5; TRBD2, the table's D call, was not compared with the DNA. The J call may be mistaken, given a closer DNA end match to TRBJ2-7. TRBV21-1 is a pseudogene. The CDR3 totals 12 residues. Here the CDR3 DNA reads TGTGCCAGCAGCCTCCGAAACTGCGAGCAGTACTTC. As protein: CASSLRNCEQYF.

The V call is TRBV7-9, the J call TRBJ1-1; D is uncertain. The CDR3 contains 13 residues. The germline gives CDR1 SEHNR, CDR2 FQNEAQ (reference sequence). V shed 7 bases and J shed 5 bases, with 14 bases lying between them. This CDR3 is CASKDSVGTEAFF. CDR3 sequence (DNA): TGTGCCAGCAAGGACTCGGTTGGGACTGAAGCTTTCTTT. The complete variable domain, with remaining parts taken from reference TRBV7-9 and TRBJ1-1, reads DTGVSQNPRHKITKRGQNVTFRCDPISEHNRLYWYRQTLGQGPEFLTYFQNEAQLEKSRLLSDRFSAERPKGSFSTLEIQRTEQGDSAMYLCASKDSVGTEAFFGQGTRLTVV.

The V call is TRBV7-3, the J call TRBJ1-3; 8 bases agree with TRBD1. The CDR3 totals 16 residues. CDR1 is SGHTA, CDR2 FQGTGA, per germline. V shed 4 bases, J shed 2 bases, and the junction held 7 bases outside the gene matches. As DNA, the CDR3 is TGTGCCAGCAGCTCCGGGACAGGTAAGCCTGGAAACACCATATATTTT. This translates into CASSSGTGKPGNTIYF.

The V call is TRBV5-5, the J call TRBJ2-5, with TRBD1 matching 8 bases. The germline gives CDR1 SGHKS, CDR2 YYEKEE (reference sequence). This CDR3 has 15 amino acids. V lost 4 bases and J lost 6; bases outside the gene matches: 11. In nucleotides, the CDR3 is TGTGCCAGCAGCCTACAAAGAGGACAGGGACAGACCCAGTACTTC. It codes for CASSLQRGQGQTQYF.

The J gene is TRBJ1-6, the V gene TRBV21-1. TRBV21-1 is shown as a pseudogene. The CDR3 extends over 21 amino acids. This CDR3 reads CASSKEVSSSGCGLRNSPLHF. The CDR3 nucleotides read TGTGCCAGCAGCAAAGAGGTTTCATCCTCGGGCTGCGGACTGCGTAATTCACCCCTCCACTTT.

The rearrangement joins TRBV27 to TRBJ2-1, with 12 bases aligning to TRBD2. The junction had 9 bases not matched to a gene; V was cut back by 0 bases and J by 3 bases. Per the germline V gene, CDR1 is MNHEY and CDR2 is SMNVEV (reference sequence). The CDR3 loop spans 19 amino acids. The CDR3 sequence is CASSLSTRTSGTGYNEQFF. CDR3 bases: TGTGCCAGCAGTTTATCAACCCGGACTAGCGGGACTGGCTACAATGAGCAGTTCTTC.

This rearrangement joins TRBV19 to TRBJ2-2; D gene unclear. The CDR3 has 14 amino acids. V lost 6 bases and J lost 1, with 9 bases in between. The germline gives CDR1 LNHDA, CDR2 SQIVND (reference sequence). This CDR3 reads CASSSIMNTGELFF. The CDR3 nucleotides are TGTGCCAGTAGCAGTATTATGAACACCGGGGAGCTGTTTTTT.

Here the CDR3 DNA reads TGTGCCAGCAGTGAGACAGGGGGCCAGGACTCCTACGAGCAGTACTTC. Protein product: CASSETGGQDSYEQYF. The chain employs TRBV2 and TRBJ2-7; 10 positions agree with TRBD1. Germline assignment: CDR1 SNHLY and CDR2 FYNNEI. J gave up 0 bases and V 3 bases, and 5 bases lay outside the gene matches. The CDR3 has 16 residues. The whole variable domain, filled in from reference TRBV2 and TRBJ2-7, reads EPEVTQTPSHQVTQMGQEVILRCVPISNHLYFYWYRQILGQKVEFLVSFYNNEISEKSEIFDDQFSVERPDGSNFTLKIRSTKLEDSAMYFCASSETGGQDSYEQYFGPGTRLTVT.

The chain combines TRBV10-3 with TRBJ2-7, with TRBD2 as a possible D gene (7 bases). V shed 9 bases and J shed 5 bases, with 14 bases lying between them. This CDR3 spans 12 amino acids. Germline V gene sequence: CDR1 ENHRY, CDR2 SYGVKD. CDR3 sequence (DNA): TGTGCCATGGGGGGGGCGCGGAACGAGCAGTACTTC. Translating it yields CAMGGARNEQYF.

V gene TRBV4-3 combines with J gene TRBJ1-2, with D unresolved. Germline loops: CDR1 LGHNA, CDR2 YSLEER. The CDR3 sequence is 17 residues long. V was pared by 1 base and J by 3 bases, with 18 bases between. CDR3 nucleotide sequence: TGCGCCAGCAGCCAAGCTACCGGGTCACCTCTGCACTATGGCTACACCTTC. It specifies CASSQATGSPLHYGYTF.

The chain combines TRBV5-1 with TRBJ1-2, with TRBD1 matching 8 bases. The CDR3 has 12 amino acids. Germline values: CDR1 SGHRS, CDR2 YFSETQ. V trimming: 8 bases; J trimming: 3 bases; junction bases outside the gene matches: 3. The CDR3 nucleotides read TGCGCCAGTGCACAGGGGGACTATGGCTACACCTTC. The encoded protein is CASAQGDYGYTF.

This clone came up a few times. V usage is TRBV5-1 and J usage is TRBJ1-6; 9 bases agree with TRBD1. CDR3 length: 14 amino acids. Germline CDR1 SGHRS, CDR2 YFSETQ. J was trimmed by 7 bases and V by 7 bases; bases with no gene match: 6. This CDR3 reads CASGDRETNSPLHF. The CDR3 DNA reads TGCGCCAGCGGGGACAGGGAAACCAATTCACCCCTCCACTTT. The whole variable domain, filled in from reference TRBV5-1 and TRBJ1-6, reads KAGVTQTPRYLIKTRGQQVTLSCSPISGHRSVSWYQQTPGQGLQFLFEYFSETQRNKGNFPGRFSGRQFSNSRSEMNVSTLELGDSALYLCASGDRETNSPLHFGNGTRLTVT.

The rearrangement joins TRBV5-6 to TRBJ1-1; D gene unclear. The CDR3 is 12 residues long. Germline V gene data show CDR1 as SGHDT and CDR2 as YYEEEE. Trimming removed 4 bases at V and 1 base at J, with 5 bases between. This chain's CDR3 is CASSQKNTEAFF. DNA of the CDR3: TGTGCCAGCAGCCAGAAGAACACTGAAGCTTTCTTT.

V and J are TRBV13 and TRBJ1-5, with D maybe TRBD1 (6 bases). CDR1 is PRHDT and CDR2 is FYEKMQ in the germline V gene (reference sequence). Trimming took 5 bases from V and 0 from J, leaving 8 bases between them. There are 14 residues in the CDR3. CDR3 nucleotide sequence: TGTGCCAGCAGCGACAGGTATAGCAATCAGCCCCAGCATTTT. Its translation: CASSDRYSNQPQHF. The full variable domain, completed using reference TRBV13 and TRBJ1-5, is AAGVIQSPRHLIKEKRETATLKCYPIPRHDTVYWYQQGPGQDPQFLISFYEKMQSDKGSIPDRFSAQQFSDYHSELNMSSLELGDSALYFCASSDRYSNQPQHFGDGTRLSIL.

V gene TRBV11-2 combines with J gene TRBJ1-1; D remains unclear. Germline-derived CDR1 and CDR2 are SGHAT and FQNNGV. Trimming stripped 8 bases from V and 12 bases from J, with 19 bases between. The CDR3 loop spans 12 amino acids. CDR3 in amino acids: CASPVSPGLTFF. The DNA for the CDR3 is TGTGCCAGCCCCGTATCCCCGGGATTGACTTTCTTT.

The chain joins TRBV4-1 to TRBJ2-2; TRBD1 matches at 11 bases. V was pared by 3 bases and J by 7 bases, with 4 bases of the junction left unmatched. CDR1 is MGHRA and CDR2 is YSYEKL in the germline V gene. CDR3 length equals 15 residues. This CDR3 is CASSQKDRGHGELFF. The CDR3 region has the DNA TGCGCCAGCAGCCAGAAGGACAGGGGGCACGGGGAGCTGTTTTTT.

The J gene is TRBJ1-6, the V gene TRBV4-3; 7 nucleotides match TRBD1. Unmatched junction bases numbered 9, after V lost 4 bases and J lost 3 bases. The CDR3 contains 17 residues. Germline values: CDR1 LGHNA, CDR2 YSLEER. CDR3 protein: CASSRRTGTLYNSPLHF. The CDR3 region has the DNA TGCGCCAGCAGCCGACGGACAGGAACTCTCTATAATTCACCCCTCCACTTT.

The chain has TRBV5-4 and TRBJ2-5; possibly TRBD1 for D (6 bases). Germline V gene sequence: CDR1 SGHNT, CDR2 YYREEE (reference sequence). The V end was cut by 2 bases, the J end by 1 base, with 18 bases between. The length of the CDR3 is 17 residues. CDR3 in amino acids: CASSLGGQRPPQETQYF. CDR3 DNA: TGTGCCAGCAGCTTAGGAGGACAGCGTCCACCCCAAGAGACCCAGTACTTC.

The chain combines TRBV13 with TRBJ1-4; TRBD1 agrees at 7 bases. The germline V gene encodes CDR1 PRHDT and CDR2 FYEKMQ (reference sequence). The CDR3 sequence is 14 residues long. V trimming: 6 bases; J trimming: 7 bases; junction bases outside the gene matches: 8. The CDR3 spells CASRFSGGGEKLFF. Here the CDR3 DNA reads TGTGCCAGCAGATTTTCAGGGGGAGGTGAAAAACTGTTTTTT.

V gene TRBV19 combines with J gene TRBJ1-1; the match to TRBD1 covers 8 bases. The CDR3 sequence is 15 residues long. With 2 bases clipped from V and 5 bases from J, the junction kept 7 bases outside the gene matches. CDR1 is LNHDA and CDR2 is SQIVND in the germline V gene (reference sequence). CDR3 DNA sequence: TGTGCCAGTAGTATACTCGGACAGGGTTGGACTGAAGCTTTCTTT. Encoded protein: CASSILGQGWTEAFF.

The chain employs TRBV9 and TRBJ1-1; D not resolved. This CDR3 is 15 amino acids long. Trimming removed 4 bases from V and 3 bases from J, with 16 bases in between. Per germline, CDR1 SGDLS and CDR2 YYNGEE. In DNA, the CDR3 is TGTGCCAGCAGCCCTCCGGTTTCGTCCGACACTGAAGCTTTCTTT. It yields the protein CASSPPVSSDTEAFF.